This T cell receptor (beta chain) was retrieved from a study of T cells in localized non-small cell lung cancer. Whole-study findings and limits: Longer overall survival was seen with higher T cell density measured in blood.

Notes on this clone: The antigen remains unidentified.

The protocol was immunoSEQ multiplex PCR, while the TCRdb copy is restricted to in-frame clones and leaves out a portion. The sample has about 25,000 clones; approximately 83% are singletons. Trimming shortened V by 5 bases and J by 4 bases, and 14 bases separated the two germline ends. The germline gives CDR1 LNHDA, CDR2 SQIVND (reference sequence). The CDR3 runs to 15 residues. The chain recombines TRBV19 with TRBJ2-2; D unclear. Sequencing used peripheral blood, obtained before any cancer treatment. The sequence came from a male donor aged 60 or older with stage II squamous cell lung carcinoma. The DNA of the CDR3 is TGTGCCAGTAGTGTAGGCTTTTCCTCCACCGGGGAGCTGTTTTTT. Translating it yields CASSVGFSSTGELFF.